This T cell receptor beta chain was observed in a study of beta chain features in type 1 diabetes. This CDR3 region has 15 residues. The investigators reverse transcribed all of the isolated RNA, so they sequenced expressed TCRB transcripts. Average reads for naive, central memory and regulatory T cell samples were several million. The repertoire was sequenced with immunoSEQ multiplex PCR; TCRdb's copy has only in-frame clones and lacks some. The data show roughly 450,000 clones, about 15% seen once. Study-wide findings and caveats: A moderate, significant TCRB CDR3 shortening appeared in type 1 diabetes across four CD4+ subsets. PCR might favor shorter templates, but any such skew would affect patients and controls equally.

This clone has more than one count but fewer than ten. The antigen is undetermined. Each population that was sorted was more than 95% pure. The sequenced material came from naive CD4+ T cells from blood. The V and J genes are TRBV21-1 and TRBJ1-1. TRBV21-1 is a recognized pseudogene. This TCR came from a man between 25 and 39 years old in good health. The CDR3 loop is CASSKARGTRTEAFF. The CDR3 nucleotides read TGTGCCAGCAGCAAAGCGCGGGGTACGAGAACTGAAGCTTTCTTT.